This T cell receptor beta chain was sequenced during a study of cytomegalovirus exposure and HLA in healthy donors. Use of 60 Vbeta and 13 Jbeta primers characterized the PCR. The method was immunoSEQ multiplex PCR; TCRdb's version includes in-frame clones alone and lacks a portion of them. The data show around 200,000 clones, with around 83% seen just once and approximately 1.2% held by the top ten. Germline values: CDR1 MNHNY, CDR2 SVGAGI (reference sequence). The V and J ends lost 8 bases and 3 bases, in that order; junction bases with no gene match: 8. This CDR3 has 14 residues. The material sequenced was PBMCs. The chain links TRBV6-6 to TRBJ1-2; 8 bases agree with TRBD1. This TCR was sampled from a girl aged 2-10 years in good health and CMV-seropositive. In DNA form, the CDR3 reads TGTGCCAGCGGAGGACAGGGCGGGGACTATGGCTACACCTTC. Translating it yields CASGGQGGDYGYTF.